These 13 T cell receptor beta chains were all obtained from the same sample, sequenced in a study of cytomegalovirus exposure and HLA in healthy donors. With 60 Vbeta and 13 Jbeta primers, the PCR was carried out. TCRdb's table, derived via immunoSEQ multiplex PCR, lists solely in-frame clones and lacks some. The data contain approximately 130,000 clones, roughly 80% of them singletons. What was sequenced was PBMCs. The source of these receptors is a man aged 35 to 55 in good health and CMV-seronegative.

V usage is TRBV19 and J usage is TRBJ1-4; 9 bases fit TRBD1. The CDR3 extends over 16 amino acids. Germline CDR1 and CDR2: LNHDA and SQIVND (reference sequence). The ends lost 1 base at V and 7 bases at J; junction bases unmatched: 7. The CDR3, as DNA: TGTGCCAGTAGTATAGTACAGGGGGCGCCCGGTGAAAAACTGTTTTTT. It yields the protein CASSIVQGAPGEKLFF.

This clone was counted only a few times. This rearrangement joins TRBV29-1 to TRBJ1-1; 9 bases align to TRBD1. CDR3 length: 12 amino acids. Germline lookup yields CDR1 SQVTM and CDR2 ANQGSEA. Trimming took 7 bases from V and 11 from J; bases not matched to a gene: 11. The CDR3 DNA sequence: TGCAGCGGAGGACAGGGGACGCCCGGGGCTTTCTTT. Protein: CSGGQGTPGAFF.

V gene TRBV6-1 combines with J gene TRBJ2-7; 9 bases line up with TRBD1. After removal of 5 bases from V and 3 bases from J, the junction contained 8 bases not matched to a gene. Germline V gene sequence: CDR1 MNHNS, CDR2 SASEGT. CDR3 length: 15 amino acids. The CDR3 DNA sequence: TGTGCCAGCAGTCTTTCACGGGACAGGGTCTACGAGCAGTACTTC. It codes for CASSLSRDRVYEQYF.

V usage is TRBV19 and J usage is TRBJ1-2; D gene unclear. Germline CDR1 is LNHDA and CDR2 is SQIVND (reference sequence). This CDR3 comprises 15 residues. Trimming stripped 3 bases from V and 5 bases from J, with 16 bases between. The CDR3 region is CASSINEGFPYGYTF. The DNA for the CDR3 is TGTGCCAGTAGTATCAACGAGGGTTTTCCGTATGGCTACACCTTC.

The CDR3: CASSPPTGTRGGNTIYF. CDR3 DNA sequence: TGTGCCAGCTCACCACCGACGGGGACACGGGGTGGAAACACCATATATTTT. This chain links TRBV18 with TRBJ1-3; D may be TRBD1 (6 bases). The CDR3 sequence is 17 residues long. Germline assignment: CDR1 KGHSH and CDR2 LQKENI. Trimming left V 0 bases short and J 3 bases short, with 15 bases between.

This sequence joins TRBV27 and TRBJ2-1; 8 nucleotides line up with TRBD2. V trimming: 3 bases; J trimming: 0 bases; junction bases outside the gene matches: 4. This CDR3 has 16 residues. Germline CDR1 reads MNHEY; CDR2 reads SMNVEV (reference sequence). The CDR3 DNA follows: TGTGCCAGCAGTTTCTCGGGAGGGAGCTCCTACAATGAGCAGTTCTTC. Its protein is CASSFSGGSSYNEQFF.

This clone was recorded a few times. The V and J genes are TRBV7-8 and TRBJ1-5; no firm D call. Between the trimmed V and J ends, which lost 5 bases and 0 bases, there was a span of 11 bases. The CDR3 is 15 residues long. Germline V gene lookup returns CDR1 SGHVS and CDR2 FQNEAQ. DNA for the CDR3: TGTGCCAGCAGCCCCGGAGGATATAGCAATCAGCCCCAGCATTTT. It yields the protein CASSPGGYSNQPQHF.

The chain employs TRBV5-1 and TRBJ2-3, with D possibly being TRBD1 (6 bases). CDR1 is SGHRS, CDR2 YFSETQ, per germline. The CDR3 runs 14 residues. Deletions cut 4 bases from V and 2 bases from J, with 11 bases between. For the CDR3, the DNA is TGCGCCAGCAGCGGGGGACAACCCACAGATACGCAGTATTTT. Translation gives CASSGGQPTDTQYF.

This clone was detected only once. The chain recombines TRBV11-2 with TRBJ2-5, with D maybe TRBD1 (6 bases). CDR1 is SGHAT and CDR2 is FQNNGV in the germline V gene. V lost 5 bases, J lost 5 bases, and 15 bases lay in between. The CDR3 runs to 14 residues. CDR3 in amino acids: CASSQAQGRETQYF. The DNA of the CDR3 is TGTGCCAGCAGCCAGGCGCAGGGGCGGGAGACCCAGTACTTC.

This clone showed up just a few times. The chain couples TRBV11-1 to TRBJ2-7; D gene unclear. This CDR3 has 16 amino acids. Trimming took off 3 bases at V and 5 bases at J, with 20 bases between the two ends. Looked up from germline, CDR1 is SGHAT and CDR2 is FQDESV (reference sequence). The CDR3 sequence: CASSFFAAANLNEQYF. CDR3 bases: TGTGCCAGCAGCTTTTTCGCGGCCGCAAATCTCAACGAGCAGTACTTC.

The rearrangement joins TRBV9 to TRBJ1-3, with 8 bases that match TRBD1. The V segment lost 0 bases and the J segment 2 bases; nucleotides outside the gene matches: 1. The CDR3 is made up of 15 amino acids. Germline loops: CDR1 SGDLS, CDR2 YYNGEE. CDR3: CASSVETGAGNTIYF. CDR3 bases: TGTGCCAGCAGCGTAGAGACAGGGGCTGGAAACACCATATATTTT. The variable domain in full, with the rest retrieved from reference TRBV9 and TRBJ1-3, is DSGVTQTPKHLITATGQRVTLRCSPRSGDLSVYWYQQSLDQGLQFLIQYYNGEERAKGNILERFSAQQFPDLHSELNLSSLELGDSALYFCASSVETGAGNTIYFGEGSWLTVV.

The chain recombines TRBV5-4 with TRBJ1-6, with D unresolved. The CDR3 runs 14 residues. Trimming took 0 bases from V and 10 from J, leaving 11 bases between them. CDR1 SGHNT and CDR2 YYREEE come from the germline V gene (reference sequence). CDR3 residues: CASSLEYSGSPLHF. The CDR3 bases are TGTGCCAGCAGCTTGGAGTATAGCGGATCACCCCTCCACTTT.

The chain uses TRBV11-2 and TRBJ1-1, with no clear D. The CDR3 is 14 residues long. CDR1 is SGHAT, CDR2 FQNNGV, per germline. Trimming pared 1 base from V and 5 bases from J, leaving 11 bases between. CDR3 region: CASSLGEGLTEAFF. The DNA of the CDR3 is TGTGCCAGCAGCTTAGGTGAGGGTTTAACTGAAGCTTTCTTT.